This TCR beta chain is from a study of cytomegalovirus exposure and HLA in healthy donors. The study's findings and limits: The sole available immune exposure information was CMV serostatus. Several V segments, TRBV6-2 and TRBV6-3 among them, could not be told apart and were dropped. What TCR beta sequences reportedly achieved was accurate prediction of HLA-A and HLA-B alleles in most subjects.

Each donor was healthy, and each was a bone marrow donor. Trimming took 2 bases from V and 0 from J, leaving 13 bases between them. Looked up from germline, CDR1 is LGHNA and CDR2 is YSLEER. This CDR3 has 17 residues. The PCR ran on 60 Vbeta and 13 Jbeta primers. TCRdb's table, derived via immunoSEQ multiplex PCR, lists solely in-frame clones and lacks some. Among about 87,000 clones listed, over 70% were seen once. With respect to this clone: Its antigen is unidentified.

The material sequenced was PBMCs. The chain recombines TRBV4-3 with TRBJ2-2; tentatively, D is TRBD2 (5 bases). The receptor comes from a young man in good health and CMV-seropositive. The CDR3 is CASSQIDGAANTGELFF. Written as DNA, the CDR3 is TGCGCCAGCAGCCAAATCGATGGAGCGGCGAACACCGGGGAGCTGTTTTTT.